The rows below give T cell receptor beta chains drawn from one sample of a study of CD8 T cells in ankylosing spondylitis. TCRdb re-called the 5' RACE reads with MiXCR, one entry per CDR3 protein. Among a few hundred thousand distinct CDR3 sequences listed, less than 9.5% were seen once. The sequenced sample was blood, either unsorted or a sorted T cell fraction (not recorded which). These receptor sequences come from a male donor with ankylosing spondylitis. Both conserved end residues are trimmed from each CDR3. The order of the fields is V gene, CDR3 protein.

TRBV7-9	ASSIWTSGTPDTQY
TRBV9	ASSRTSLNEQF
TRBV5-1	ASSFDGTGNQPQH
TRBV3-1	ASSQGEATDTQY
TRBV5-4	ASSFLAGGSSYEQY
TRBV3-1	ASSLLAAVTYEQY
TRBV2	ASSRDLEETQY
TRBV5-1	ASSLEGDRSTDTQY
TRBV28	ASSLYHNRAEQY
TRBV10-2	ASLAGSYNEQF
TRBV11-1	ASSLPGDSPTTNEKLF